These 31 T cell receptor beta chains came from one sample sequenced in a study of beta chain features in type 1 diabetes. TCRB transcripts that were expressed got sequenced, as all of the isolated RNA had been reverse transcribed. The data were produced by immunoSEQ multiplex PCR, yet TCRdb's version contains in-frame clones alone and is incomplete. The sample yields about 53,000 clones, 55% to 80% seen once. Their antigens are not known. Whole-study findings and limits: Type 1 diabetes patients showed a moderate but significant shortening of TCRB CDR3s in all four CD4+ subsets.

What was sequenced was stem cell memory CD4+ T cells from blood. These receptors were taken from a young woman with type 1 diabetes.

V and J are TRBV19 and TRBJ2-7, with D uncertain. The germline V and J ends were trimmed by 5 bases and 3 bases, with 11 bases remaining between them. Per germline, CDR1 LNHDA and CDR2 SQIVND (reference sequence). There are 13 residues in the CDR3. DNA for the CDR3: TGTGCCAGTAGTCGCACAGCTGACTACGAGCAGTACTTC. As protein: CASSRTADYEQYF.

This chain connects TRBV18 to TRBJ1-1; D might be TRBD1 (6 bases). Germline CDR1 reads KGHSH; CDR2 reads LQKENI. V shed 3 bases and J shed 3 bases, with 8 bases lying between them. The CDR3 runs to 13 residues. The CDR3 protein is CASSPAGDTEAFF. The CDR3 bases are TGTGCCAGCTCACCCGCAGGGGACACTGAAGCTTTCTTT. The entire variable domain, with the rest obtained from reference TRBV18 and TRBJ1-1, is as follows: NAGVMQNPRHLVRRRGQEARLRCSPMKGHSHVYWYRQLPEEGLKFMVYLQKENIIDESGMPKERFSAEFPKEGPSILRIQQVVRGDSAAYFCASSPAGDTEAFFGQGTRLTVV.

The chain combines TRBV14 with TRBJ2-7; 11 bases are a match to TRBD1. The CDR3 runs 15 residues. Germline V gene lookup returns CDR1 SGHDN and CDR2 FVKESK. The J segment lost 6 bases and the V segment lost 4 bases, leaving 8 bases of the junction unmatched. CDR3: CASSPGWTGGAEQYF. The CDR3 DNA sequence: TGTGCCAGCAGCCCAGGTTGGACAGGGGGCGCCGAGCAGTACTTC. The whole variable domain, filled in from reference TRBV14 and TRBJ2-7, reads EAGVTQFPSHSVIEKGQTVTLRCDPISGHDNLYWYRRVMGKEIKFLLHFVKESKQDESGMPNNRFLAERTGGTYSTLKVQPAELEDSGVYFCASSPGWTGGAEQYFGPGTRLTVT.

The chain joins TRBV11-2 to TRBJ2-7, with TRBD2 matching 7 bases. This CDR3 is built from 15 residues. Germline lookup yields CDR1 SGHAT and CDR2 FQNNGV. Germline trimming cut 5 bases from V and 1 base from J; bases unmatched to any gene: 8. Written as DNA, the CDR3 is TGTGCCAGCAGCCCCGCGGGGGTAGGGTCCTACGAGCAGTACTTC. Protein sequence: CASSPAGVGSYEQYF.

The chain joins TRBV18 to TRBJ2-7, with 14 bases aligning to TRBD2. The CDR3 spans 16 residues. Per germline, CDR1 KGHSH and CDR2 LQKENI. V dropped 5 bases and J dropped 1; count of bases not matched to a gene: 4. CDR3 bases: TGTGCCAGCTCATCGGGACTAGCGGGAGTGTCCTACGAGCAGTACTTC. Protein: CASSSGLAGVSYEQYF.

This chain uses TRBV2 with TRBJ1-5; D perhaps matches TRBD1 (5 bases). The CDR3 has 12 amino acids. V shed 7 bases and J shed 3 bases, with 7 bases lying between them. Germline V gives CDR1 SNHLY, CDR2 FYNNEI. Here the CDR3 reads CASTRDNQPQHF. In DNA, the CDR3 is TGTGCCAGCACCAGGGACAATCAGCCCCAGCATTTT. Supplemented by reference TRBV2 and TRBJ1-5, the full variable domain reads EPEVTQTPSHQVTQMGQEVILRCVPISNHLYFYWYRQILGQKVEFLVSFYNNEISEKSEIFDDQFSVERPDGSNFTLKIRSTKLEDSAMYFCASTRDNQPQHFGDGTRLSIL.

The chain is built from TRBV10-1 and TRBJ2-2, with unresolved D. The CDR3 sequence is 16 residues long. With 2 bases removed from V and 2 bases from J, the gap between germline ends came to 12 bases. CDR1 and CDR2 from the germline V gene are WNHNN and SYGVQD (reference sequence). CDR3: CASSENTPGNTGELFF. Here the CDR3 DNA reads TGCGCCAGCAGTGAGAATACTCCAGGAAACACCGGGGAGCTGTTTTTT.

As concerns this clone: Relative to the germline gene, one junction end is altered; a read error may explain this. The chain combines TRBV18 with TRBJ2-3; a weak D match, TRBD2 (6 bases). CDR1 KGHSH and CDR2 LQKENI come from the germline V gene. This CDR3 comprises 15 residues. The CDR3 nucleotides are TGTGCCAGCTCCCCACCTCGAGGGACTACAGATACGCAGTATTTT. The encoded protein is CASSPPRGTTDTQYF.

The chain links TRBV7-9 to TRBJ2-3; TRBD2 aligns across 7 bases. Germline V gene lookup returns CDR1 SEHNR and CDR2 FQNEAQ (reference sequence). The CDR3 runs 15 residues. V gave up 1 base and J gave up 1 base; unmatched junction bases: 2. For the CDR3, the DNA is TGTGCCAGCAGCTTAGAGCGGGGTCGCACAGATACGCAGTATTTT. Protein sequence: CASSLERGRTDTQYF.

The chain couples TRBV2 to TRBJ2-7; D possibly corresponds to TRBD2 (6 bases). Germline assignment: CDR1 SNHLY and CDR2 FYNNEI. This CDR3 contains 15 residues. Trimming took 6 bases from V and 1 from J, leaving 16 bases between them. CDR3 DNA: TGTGCCAGCAGCTACGAGCGGGTCGGGTCCTACGAGCAGTACTTC. It yields the protein CASSYERVGSYEQYF. Full variable domain (missing parts from reference TRBV2 and TRBJ2-7): EPEVTQTPSHQVTQMGQEVILRCVPISNHLYFYWYRQILGQKVEFLVSFYNNEISEKSEIFDDQFSVERPDGSNFTLKIRSTKLEDSAMYFCASSYERVGSYEQYFGPGTRLTVT.

This chain joins TRBV9 and TRBJ2-3; 8 bases fit TRBD2. The V gene end was trimmed by 4 bases and the J gene end by 1 base; junction bases not matched to a gene: 8. This CDR3 is built from 16 residues. Looked up from germline, CDR1 is SGDLS and CDR2 is YYNGEE. CDR3 sequence (DNA): TGTGCCAGCAGCCTGAGGGTAGCGGGACGCACAGATACGCAGTATTTT. Translated: CASSLRVAGRTDTQYF.

This chain connects TRBV5-1 to TRBJ2-5; a weak D match, TRBD2 (6 bases). Germline assignment: CDR1 SGHRS and CDR2 YFSETQ. This CDR3 region has 13 residues. The V gene lost 4 bases and the J gene lost 2 bases, with 9 bases spanning the gap. The CDR3 region has the DNA TGCGCCAGCAGCGCAGCGGGTCAAGAGACCCAGTACTTC. Amino acids: CASSAAGQETQYF. The whole variable domain, filled in from reference TRBV5-1 and TRBJ2-5, reads KAGVTQTPRYLIKTRGQQVTLSCSPISGHRSVSWYQQTPGQGLQFLFEYFSETQRNKGNFPGRFSGRQFSNSRSEMNVSTLELGDSALYLCASSAAGQETQYFGPGTRLLVL.

The J gene is TRBJ2-3, the V gene TRBV9; TRBD2 matches 8 bases. Per germline, CDR1 SGDLS and CDR2 YYNGEE. The CDR3 runs 15 residues. The J segment lost 5 bases and the V segment lost 0 bases, leaving 5 bases of the junction unmatched. In DNA, the CDR3 is TGTGCCAGCAGCGTAGTTGGGGGACTAGGAGATACGCAGTATTTT. Translating gives CASSVVGGLGDTQYF. Filled out from reference TRBV9 and TRBJ2-3, the complete variable domain reads DSGVTQTPKHLITATGQRVTLRCSPRSGDLSVYWYQQSLDQGLQFLIQYYNGEERAKGNILERFSAQQFPDLHSELNLSSLELGDSALYFCASSVVGGLGDTQYFGPGTRLTVL.

The chain couples TRBV5-1 to TRBJ2-7; 14 positions agree with TRBD2. Germline V gene sequence: CDR1 SGHRS, CDR2 YFSETQ. The CDR3 contains 14 residues. V lost 4 bases to trimming and J lost 6 bases; unmatched junction nucleotides: 3. CDR3 sequence (DNA): TGCGCCAGCAGCATGACTAGCGGGAGGGGCGAGCAGTACTTC. It yields the protein CASSMTSGRGEQYF. Filled out from reference TRBV5-1 and TRBJ2-7, the complete variable domain reads KAGVTQTPRYLIKTRGQQVTLSCSPISGHRSVSWYQQTPGQGLQFLFEYFSETQRNKGNFPGRFSGRQFSNSRSEMNVSTLELGDSALYLCASSMTSGRGEQYFGPGTRLTVT.

The genes are TRBV28 and TRBJ1-2; a weak D match, TRBD1 (6 bases). This CDR3 comprises 14 residues. Per the germline V gene, CDR1 is MDHEN and CDR2 is SYDVKM. Trimming took off 4 bases at V and 4 bases at J, with 13 bases between the two ends. The CDR3: CASSWEGGSYGYTF. CDR3 nucleotides: TGTGCCAGCAGTTGGGAGGGGGGTAGCTATGGCTACACCTTC.

This chain connects TRBV29-1 to TRBJ2-1; TRBD2 matches 12 bases. V was pared by 4 bases and J by 9 bases, with 10 bases of the junction left unmatched. CDR3 length: 15 amino acids. CDR1 is SQVTM, CDR2 ANQGSEA, per germline. The CDR3 region is CSVAPLAGGPVEQFF. CDR3 DNA: TGCAGCGTTGCCCCTCTAGCGGGAGGGCCGGTTGAGCAGTTCTTC.

The chain combines TRBV7-9 with TRBJ1-2, with D uncertain. Looked up from germline, CDR1 is SEHNR and CDR2 is FQNEAQ (reference sequence). The CDR3 consists of 15 residues. Deletions cut 1 base from V and 6 bases from J, with 15 bases between. The DNA of the CDR3 is TGTGCCAGCAGCTTAGAGGGAGCTCTAAGTCATGGCTACACCTTC. It is translated as CASSLEGALSHGYTF.

This clone appeared a few times. The chain joins TRBV5-1 to TRBJ2-5, with 8 bases aligning to TRBD2. This CDR3 is built from 16 residues. Unmatched junction bases numbered 6, after V lost 1 base and J lost 1 base. Germline CDR1 reads SGHRS; CDR2 reads YFSETQ. The CDR3 DNA is TGCGCCAGCAGCTTGCAGCGGGAGAGTTTCCAAGAGACCCAGTACTTC. Translated, it gives CASSLQRESFQETQYF.

The chain combines TRBV28 with TRBJ1-2; D gene unclear. With 4 bases removed from V and 0 bases from J, the gap between germline ends came to 12 bases. CDR1 MDHEN and CDR2 SYDVKM come from the germline V gene. The CDR3 length is 15 residues. Here the CDR3 DNA reads TGTGCCAGCAGTTCGTACGAGCCGACTAACTATGGCTACACCTTC. It encodes CASSSYEPTNYGYTF.

The V gene is TRBV4-2, the J gene TRBJ2-1, with 10 bases aligning to TRBD2. CDR1 is LGHNA, CDR2 YNFKEQ, per germline. V trimming: 7 bases; J trimming: 7 bases; junction bases outside the gene matches: 19. This CDR3 contains 18 residues. For the CDR3, the DNA is TGTGCCAGCAAAAAACTTACCCTGAGCGGGAGGGCCGGGAATGAGCAGTTCTTC. Protein sequence: CASKKLTLSGRAGNEQFF.

This chain uses TRBV27 with TRBJ2-4; 9 bases map to TRBD1. The germline CDR1 and CDR2 sequences are MNHEY and SMNVEV (reference sequence). The CDR3 has 13 residues. Trimming removed 6 bases from V and 6 bases from J; junction bases left unmatched: 3. The CDR3 nucleotides read TGTGCCAGCAGACGGGGACAGGGAAACATTCAGTACTTC. Its translation is CASRRGQGNIQYF.

The chain joins TRBV30 to TRBJ1-4; TRBD1 matches at 7 bases. V dropped 4 bases and J dropped 8; count of bases not matched to a gene: 10. Germline CDR1 GTSNPN, CDR2 SVGIG (reference sequence). The length of the CDR3 is 14 residues. The CDR3 DNA sequence: TGTGCCTGGACGACGGGGACAGTATCCGAAAAACTGTTTTTT. This codes for CAWTTGTVSEKLFF.

This clone has a handful of counts. The chain carries TRBV7-2 and TRBJ2-2, with TRBD2 matching over 7 bases. J lost 4 bases, V lost 5 bases, and 4 bases had no gene match. Germline V CDR1 and CDR2: SGHTA, FQGNSA. The CDR3 is 14 amino acids. As DNA, the CDR3 is TGTGCCAGCAGCCCCAGGGAGGGCACCGGGGAGCTGTTTTTT. The encoded protein is CASSPREGTGELFF.

The V and J genes are TRBV5-4 and TRBJ2-1; D remains unclear. The CDR3 loop spans 14 amino acids. Trimming stripped 3 bases from V and 0 bases from J, with 7 bases between. Germline V gives CDR1 SGHNT, CDR2 YYREEE (reference sequence). The CDR3 nucleotides read TGTGCCAGCAGCTCGGTAAGCTCCTACAATGAGCAGTTCTTC. Its translation is CASSSVSSYNEQFF.

The gene calls are TRBV30 and TRBJ2-7, with 7 bases identical to TRBD2. The J segment lost 4 bases and the V segment lost 4 bases, leaving 13 bases of the junction unmatched. The germline gives CDR1 GTSNPN, CDR2 SVGIG (reference sequence). The CDR3 length is 15 residues. The CDR3 protein is CAWTSGGRFFYEQYF. CDR3 nucleotide sequence: TGTGCCTGGACCAGTGGCGGGAGATTTTTTTACGAGCAGTACTTC.

V usage is TRBV18 and J usage is TRBJ2-3; tentatively, D is TRBD2 (5 bases). Looked up from germline, CDR1 is KGHSH and CDR2 is LQKENI. V was cut by 3 bases and J by 6 bases, with 10 bases left in between. CDR3 length: 13 residues. The CDR3 DNA reads as TGTGCCAGCTCACCGAGCGGATCCGATACGCAGTATTTT. Protein sequence: CASSPSGSDTQYF.

V is TRBV19 and J is TRBJ2-7; the D gene is possibly TRBD1 (6 bases). Trimming took 6 bases from V and 3 from J, leaving 18 bases between them. CDR3 size: 15 residues. CDR1 LNHDA and CDR2 SQIVND come from the germline V gene (reference sequence). The CDR3 DNA reads TGTGCCAGTAGCGATCAGGGGAGAACGGGCTACGAGCAGTACTTC. It specifies CASSDQGRTGYEQYF.

This rearrangement joins TRBV19 to TRBJ1-5; 9 bases are shared with TRBD1. The ends lost 3 bases at V and 6 bases at J; junction bases unmatched: 0. CDR3 length equals 13 residues. The V gene's germline CDR1 is LNHDA and CDR2 SQIVND (reference sequence). The CDR3 loop reads CASSMGQGQPQHF. In nucleotides, the CDR3 is TGTGCCAGTAGTATGGGACAGGGTCAGCCCCAGCATTTT. The full variable domain, with the rest looked up from reference TRBV19 and TRBJ1-5, is DGGITQSPKYLFRKEGQNVTLSCEQNLNHDAMYWYRQDPGQGLRLIYYSQIVNDFQKGDIAEGYSVSREKKESFPLTVTSAQKNPTAFYLCASSMGQGQPQHFGDGTRLSIL.

This chain connects TRBV5-4 to TRBJ2-7; TRBD1 matches at 7 bases. V lost 0 bases to trimming and J lost 2 bases; unmatched junction nucleotides: 5. The V gene's germline CDR1 is SGHNT and CDR2 YYREEE (reference sequence). This CDR3 is 15 amino acids long. The CDR3, as DNA: TGTGCCAGCAGCTTGGGTGTGGACAGGCCCTACGAGCAGTACTTC. Residues: CASSLGVDRPYEQYF.

The rearrangement joins TRBV13 to TRBJ1-1, with 9 nucleotides matching TRBD1. J was trimmed by 5 bases and V by 2 bases; bases with no gene match: 3. The CDR3 sequence is 14 residues long. Germline CDR1 and CDR2: PRHDT and FYEKMQ (reference sequence). The CDR3 spells CASSLLDRGTEAFF. The DNA of the CDR3 is TGTGCCAGCAGCTTACTTGACAGGGGGACTGAAGCTTTCTTT.

The chain couples TRBV19 to TRBJ2-5; D remains unclear. The CDR3 extends over 12 amino acids. Germline-derived CDR1 and CDR2 are LNHDA and SQIVND (reference sequence). Trimming left V 6 bases short and J 5 bases short, with 10 bases between. Here the CDR3 DNA reads TGTGCCAGTAGCGGTCATTCCGAGACCCAGTACTTC. Protein: CASSGHSETQYF.